This T cell receptor beta chain was retrieved from a study of blood T cell repertoires in COVID-19. The CDR3 spans 12 residues. Clones were read by immunoSEQ multiplex PCR, and TCRdb kept only the in-frame ones, dropping some. Of some 390,000 clones listed, roughly 90% were seen once; the top ten hold about 1.7%. This clone was found a few times. Specimen: PBMCs or T cells enriched from blood (not recorded which). This chain connects TRBV21-1 to TRBJ1-1; TRBD1 is the table's D call and was not checked against the DNA. TRBV21-1 is annotated as a pseudogene. The sequence derives from a woman aged 25 to 45 who had recovered from COVID-19. CDR3 sequence: CATDRTNTEAFF. The CDR3 DNA reads TGTGCCACCGATAGGACAAACACTGAAGCTTTCTTT.